These 6 T cell receptor beta chains were sequenced from one sample in a study of Tregs in tolerant kidney transplant recipients (dated by TCRdb to between 2018 and 2021). The library was produced with the immunoSEQ multiplex PCR assay. TCRdb took this table from immuneACCESS and kept in-frame rearrangements with V and J called. Such tables lack part of the clones; where checked against another copy, unresolved V genes explain under half of the gap, and the rest is unexplained. A total of about 240,000 clones appear in this sample, 84% of them only once. Around 0.68% of the sample is held by the ten biggest clonotypes. The specimen sequenced was CD4+ T cells from blood. The receptors shown here come from a human donor in good health.

Written as DNA, the CDR3 is TGCGCCAGCAGCTTGGTGTCAGGGGCAACCTACGAGCAGTACTTC. This encodes CASSLVSGATYEQYF. The J gene is TRBJ2-7, the V gene TRBV5-1; TRBD1 might be the D (6 bases). Trimming removed 0 bases at V and 2 bases at J, with 12 bases between. The CDR3 covers 15 residues. Per germline, CDR1 SGHRS and CDR2 YFSETQ.

The chain recombines TRBV4-2 with TRBJ2-3; D call uncertain. The germline CDR1 and CDR2 sequences are LGHNA and YNFKEQ. CDR3 length equals 17 residues. Trimming pared 2 bases from V and 0 bases from J, leaving 15 bases between. CDR3 DNA: TGTGCCAGCAGCCAACGAATGCGGTTAACTAGCACAGATACGCAGTATTTT. Protein product: CASSQRMRLTSTDTQYF.

This clone was counted between two and nine times. V and J are TRBV5-1 and TRBJ1-3, with TRBD1 matching 7 bases. CDR1 is SGHRS, CDR2 YFSETQ, per germline. V lost 4 bases and J lost 1; bases outside the gene matches: 8. The CDR3 has 16 residues. The CDR3 DNA follows: TGCGCCAGCAGCCGGGAGGGGGCTGCGTCTGGAAACACCATATATTTT. The encoded protein is CASSREGAASGNTIYF.

A single count supports this clone. This chain joins TRBV30 and TRBJ1-5; a weak D match, TRBD1 (5 bases). The CDR3 is 13 amino acids. The V end was cut by 2 bases, the J end by 5 bases, with 10 bases between. Germline CDR1 is GTSNPN and CDR2 is SVGIG (reference sequence). The CDR3 bases are TGTGCCTGGAGTCAGGACACCTATCAGCCCCAGCATTTT. Translating it yields CAWSQDTYQPQHF.

V is TRBV30 and J is TRBJ2-4, with D perhaps TRBD1 or TRBD2 (5 bases each). Germline CDR1 reads GTSNPN; CDR2 reads SVGIG (reference sequence). The ends were cut back, 5 bases at V and 9 bases at J, with 14 bases in the middle. The CDR3 is made up of 12 amino acids. The chain's CDR3 is CAWDRGVGIQYF. CDR3 DNA: TGTGCCTGGGACAGAGGGGTGGGCATTCAGTACTTC.

This chain uses TRBV9 with TRBJ2-3; weak D call: TRBD2 (5 bases). The CDR3 consists of 16 residues. CDR1 is SGDLS, CDR2 YYNGEE, per germline. V was clipped by 0 bases and J by 6 bases, with 17 bases between them. CDR3 bases: TGTGCCAGCAGCGTAGGTAGCGCCCCAAGGTGGGATACGCAGTATTTT. Translation: CASSVGSAPRWDTQYF.